This record looks at one T cell receptor (beta chain) sequence and its context. This entry comes from a study of blood T cell repertoires in COVID-19. Looking at the study overall: T cells, B-cell-depleted T cells, or PBMCs provided the cDNA or gDNA that served as material.

Germline V gene lookup returns CDR1 LNHDA and CDR2 SQIVND (reference sequence). V lost 3 bases to trimming and J lost 9 bases, with 18 bases between them. This CDR3 region has 15 residues. Sequencing was performed with immunoSEQ multiplex PCR; in TCRdb, only in-frame clones are kept and a portion is missing. Of a few hundred thousand clones in the sample, approximately 90% were seen once. Sequencing used peripheral blood. The TCR originated in a woman aged 25 to 39 with COVID-19, enrolled during active disease. The chain employs TRBV19 and TRBJ2-1; D might be TRBD2 (6 bases). In DNA, the CDR3 is TGTGCCAGTAGTATCCCAGGCGGGGCCCTCGGTGAGCAGTTCTTC. Amino acid sequence: CASSIPGGALGEQFF.